The following is a T cell receptor beta chain sequence with its context. This specimen belongs to a study of cytomegalovirus exposure and HLA in healthy donors. Use of 60 Vbeta and 13 Jbeta primers characterized the PCR. Assay used: immunoSEQ multiplex PCR; TCRdb lists only in-frame clones, some missing. The sample consists of fewer than 250,000 clones, 79% of them appearing once. V lost 5 bases and J 4 bases, leaving 15 bases between the germline ends. Germline V gene sequence: CDR1 SGHAT, CDR2 FQDESV (reference sequence). This CDR3 is 15 amino acids long. The source is a woman in her fifties or sixties in good health and CMV-seronegative. V usage is TRBV11-1 and J usage is TRBJ2-1, with a weak D call TRBD1 (7 bases). The sequencing sample was made of PBMCs. CDR3 region: CASSPETGRYNEQFF. The CDR3 coding sequence is TGTGCCAGCAGCCCAGAGACAGGGAGGTACAATGAGCAGTTCTTC.